These 25 T cell receptor beta chains came from one sample sequenced in a study of PD-1 blockade in classical Hodgkin lymphoma. The time point is: newly diagnosed, previously untreated cHL patient sample. By magnetic negative selection, CD4+ T cells were purified from thawed PBMCs. The data were produced by immunoSEQ multiplex PCR, yet TCRdb's version contains in-frame clones alone and is incomplete. The data show tens of thousands of clones, 80% to 90% seen once. The sequencing sample was made of CD4+ T cells from blood. All receptors come from a human donor with classical Hodgkin lymphoma.

The chain links TRBV19 to TRBJ2-4, with 12 bases identical to TRBD2. V was clipped by 5 bases and J by 9 bases; unmatched bases: 5. This CDR3 has 14 residues. Per germline, CDR1 LNHDA and CDR2 SQIVND (reference sequence). The DNA for the CDR3 is TGTGCCAGTAGTCTAGCGGGAGGGACAGGCATTCAGTACTTC. Translated: CASSLAGGTGIQYF.

The V gene is TRBV29-1, the J gene TRBJ2-1, with 8 positions matching TRBD2. V was clipped by 4 bases and J by 7 bases; unmatched bases: 3. The germline V gene encodes CDR1 SQVTM and CDR2 ANQGSEA. The CDR3 contains 12 residues. In DNA, the CDR3 is TGCAGCGTTGGGACGGGGGGGAATGAGCAGTTCTTC. Translation gives CSVGTGGNEQFF.

Only one count was recorded for this clone. The chain couples TRBV13 to TRBJ2-7, with TRBD2 matching over 8 bases. This CDR3 region has 15 residues. The germline V gene encodes CDR1 PRHDT and CDR2 FYEKMQ (reference sequence). V dropped 4 bases and J dropped 3; count of bases not matched to a gene: 8. The CDR3 bases are TGTGCCAGCAGCTCCCCCCGGGAGGGGGGCTACGAGCAGTACTTC. This gives the protein CASSSPREGGYEQYF. Supplemented by reference TRBV13 and TRBJ2-7, the full variable domain reads AAGVIQSPRHLIKEKRETATLKCYPIPRHDTVYWYQQGPGQDPQFLISFYEKMQSDKGSIPDRFSAQQFSDYHSELNMSSLELGDSALYFCASSSPREGGYEQYFGPGTRLTVT.

The genes are TRBV10-1 and TRBJ2-5; D might be TRBD1 (5 bases). Germline assignment: CDR1 WNHNN and CDR2 SYGVQD (reference sequence). This CDR3 is built from 16 residues. V was shortened by 0 bases and J by 4 bases, with 15 bases between the two germline ends. CDR3 amino acids: CASSESWGKVGETQYF. CDR3 bases: TGCGCCAGCAGTGAGTCTTGGGGCAAGGTAGGAGAGACCCAGTACTTC.

The V gene is TRBV4-1, the J gene TRBJ2-7, with D perhaps TRBD2 (6 bases). CDR1 and CDR2 from the germline V gene are MGHRA and YSYEKL. The CDR3 is 15 residues long. V lost 0 bases, J lost 2 bases, and 11 bases lay in between. The CDR3 DNA is TGCGCCAGCAGCCAAGAACAGCGGACTACCTACGAGCAGTACTTC. It encodes CASSQEQRTTYEQYF.

V and J are TRBV7-9 and TRBJ2-2, with 7 bases fitting TRBD2. Germline CDR1 is SEHNR and CDR2 is FQNEAQ (reference sequence). This CDR3 spans 17 amino acids. Trimming at V came to 4 bases and at J to 5 bases, leaving 13 bases not matched to a gene. The CDR3 is CASSSPRGGSYTGELFF. CDR3 sequence (DNA): TGTGCCAGCAGCTCCCCCCGGGGCGGGAGTTATACCGGGGAGCTGTTTTTT. Combining the CDR3 with reference TRBV7-9 and TRBJ2-2 gives the whole variable domain DTGVSQNPRHKITKRGQNVTFRCDPISEHNRLYWYRQTLGQGPEFLTYFQNEAQLEKSRLLSDRFSAERPKGSFSTLEIQRTEQGDSAMYLCASSSPRGGSYTGELFFGEGSRLTVL.

The V and J genes are TRBV7-2 and TRBJ1-1; no clear D gene. The CDR3 is 13 amino acids. The germline gives CDR1 SGHTA, CDR2 FQGNSA. V lost 5 bases and J 2 bases, leaving 9 bases between the germline ends. CDR3 loop: CASSRSGNTEAFF. CDR3 bases: TGTGCCAGCAGCCGCTCGGGAAACACTGAAGCTTTCTTT.

In its sample, this clone was seen once. The V gene is TRBV14, the J gene TRBJ2-1; no definite D call. The germline V gene has CDR1 SGHDN and CDR2 FVKESK. Trimming pared 4 bases from V and 4 bases from J, leaving 8 bases between. CDR3 size: 13 residues. The CDR3 protein is CASSPDAYNEQFF. CDR3 sequence (DNA): TGTGCCAGCAGCCCGGACGCGTACAATGAGCAGTTCTTC. The full variable domain, with the rest looked up from reference TRBV14 and TRBJ2-1, is EAGVTQFPSHSVIEKGQTVTLRCDPISGHDNLYWYRRVMGKEIKFLLHFVKESKQDESGMPNNRFLAERTGGTYSTLKVQPAELEDSGVYFCASSPDAYNEQFFGPGTRLTVL.

V usage is TRBV5-6 and J usage is TRBJ2-1; TRBD2 matches at 15 bases. This CDR3 comprises 16 residues. V gave up 5 bases and J gave up 7 bases; unmatched junction bases: 7. The germline V gene encodes CDR1 SGHDT and CDR2 YYEEEE. In DNA, the CDR3 is TGTGCCAGCAGTCCTGGACTAGCGGGGGGGCCTAATGAGCAGTTCTTC. Its translation is CASSPGLAGGPNEQFF.

The J gene is TRBJ1-5, the V gene TRBV4-1; D remains ambiguous. The CDR3 has 15 residues. Germline-derived CDR1 and CDR2 are MGHRA and YSYEKL. The ends were cut back, 0 bases at V and 16 bases at J, with 22 bases in the middle. The CDR3 DNA is TGCGCCAGCAGCCAAGATTCAAGCCGAGTCGATCCCGTACATTTT. Translated: CASSQDSSRVDPVHF.

J is TRBJ1-2 and V is TRBV5-1, with 7 positions matching TRBD1. The V segment lost 3 bases and the J segment 4 bases; nucleotides outside the gene matches: 6. There are 14 residues in the CDR3. CDR1 and CDR2 (germline): SGHRS, YFSETQ. The CDR3, as DNA: TGCGCCAGCAGCTCCCAGGGGGAGATCTATGGCTACACCTTC. Residues: CASSSQGEIYGYTF.

The chain is built from TRBV5-1 and TRBJ2-7; D not certain. CDR1 is SGHRS, CDR2 YFSETQ, per germline. V was pared by 0 bases and J by 1 base, with 8 bases between. The CDR3 has 14 amino acids. CDR3 nucleotide sequence: TGCGCCAGCAGCTTGGGCAGGTTTTCCTACGAGCAGTACTTC. Encoded protein: CASSLGRFSYEQYF.

The J gene is TRBJ1-2, the V gene TRBV28, with D perhaps matching TRBD1 (5 bases). With 3 bases removed from V and 4 bases from J, the gap between germline ends came to 18 bases. CDR1 MDHEN and CDR2 SYDVKM come from the germline V gene. This CDR3 contains 16 residues. Here the CDR3 DNA reads TGTGCCAGCAGTTTGAGTGGGGCCCTAACAGTCTATGGCTACACCTTC. It encodes CASSLSGALTVYGYTF.

This chain uses TRBV15 with TRBJ1-1; 7 bases match TRBD1. The J segment lost 1 base and the V segment lost 0 bases, leaving 2 bases of the junction unmatched. The CDR3 is made up of 15 amino acids. Germline loops: CDR1 LNHNV, CDR2 YYDKDF (reference sequence). The CDR3 here is CATSRDEGANTEAFF. CDR3 bases: TGTGCCACCAGCAGAGATGAGGGGGCGAACACTGAAGCTTTCTTT. The variable domain in full, completed from reference TRBV15 and TRBJ1-1, reads DAMVIQNPRYQVTQFGKPVTLSCSQTLNHNVMYWYQQKSSQAPKLLFHYYDKDFNNEADTPDNFQSRRPNTSFCFLDIRSPGLGDTAMYLCATSRDEGANTEAFFGQGTRLTVV.

This clone was recorded only once. This chain connects TRBV20-1 to TRBJ1-2; no firm D call. CDR3 length equals 11 residues. Germline-derived CDR1 and CDR2 are DFQATT and SNEGSKA (reference sequence). Trimming took off 3 bases at V and 6 bases at J, with 8 bases between the two ends. The CDR3 protein is CSARGVDGYTF. As DNA, the CDR3 is TGCAGTGCTAGGGGAGTAGATGGCTACACCTTC.

The V and J genes are TRBV7-9 and TRBJ1-1, with D unclear. CDR1 and CDR2 from the germline V gene are SEHNR and FQNEAQ (reference sequence). The CDR3 contains 14 residues. Trimming took off 4 bases at V and 0 bases at J, with 9 bases between the two ends. The CDR3 coding sequence is TGTGCCAGCAGCTCCAGAAACATGAACACTGAAGCTTTCTTT. It is translated as CASSSRNMNTEAFF.

The chain is built from TRBV15 and TRBJ1-3; D unclear. The V gene lost 1 base and the J gene lost 4 bases, with 11 bases spanning the gap. CDR1 is LNHNV and CDR2 is YYDKDF in the germline V gene (reference sequence). The CDR3 totals 15 residues. DNA of the CDR3: TGTGCCACCAGCAGAGGCCAGGCGGGGGGAAACACCATATATTTT. This gives the protein CATSRGQAGGNTIYF.

This clone was counted a few times. The chain carries TRBV5-1 and TRBJ1-6; TRBD1 aligns across 7 bases. Germline CDR1 SGHRS, CDR2 YFSETQ. Trimming took 0 bases from V and 10 from J; bases not matched to a gene: 4. The CDR3 length is 14 residues. CDR3 region: CASSLGQGRSPLHF. The CDR3 DNA sequence: TGCGCCAGCAGCTTGGGACAGGGTAGGTCACCCCTCCACTTT.

The chain has TRBV10-3 and TRBJ2-1; TRBD2 matches 13 bases. The trim removed 0 bases at V and 5 bases at J, leaving 7 bases unmatched. The CDR3 consists of 18 residues. From germline, CDR1 is ENHRY and CDR2 SYGVKD. CDR3 amino acids: CAISESGTSGGANNEQFF. CDR3 nucleotides: TGTGCCATCAGTGAGTCGGGAACTAGCGGGGGGGCAAACAATGAGCAGTTCTTC.

The chain couples TRBV19 to TRBJ1-4; 8 positions match TRBD1. Germline lookup yields CDR1 LNHDA and CDR2 SQIVND (reference sequence). The junction had 6 bases not matched to a gene; V was cut back by 7 bases and J by 5 bases. This CDR3 has 14 residues. The CDR3 DNA is TGTGCCAGTAAGACAGGGGCCGTGAATGAAAAACTGTTTTTT. It yields the protein CASKTGAVNEKLFF.

This chain uses TRBV2 with TRBJ1-4, with 7 bases lining up with TRBD1. CDR1 SNHLY and CDR2 FYNNEI come from the germline V gene. The junction had 11 bases not matched to a gene; V was cut back by 11 bases and J by 2 bases. This CDR3 has 15 residues. CDR3 in DNA: TGTGCCGCACAGGGGAGGGAGCGGACTAATGAAAAACTGTTTTTT. Translated, it gives CAAQGRERTNEKLFF.

The J gene is TRBJ1-1, the V gene TRBV30; D possibly corresponds to TRBD1 (6 bases). Trimming stripped 4 bases from V and 2 bases from J, with 17 bases between. Germline V gene sequence: CDR1 GTSNPN, CDR2 SVGIG (reference sequence). The CDR3 loop spans 15 amino acids. CDR3 protein: CAWKTLQGLNTEAFF. In DNA, the CDR3 is TGTGCCTGGAAGACGCTACAGGGACTTAACACTGAAGCTTTCTTT.

V is TRBV11-3 and J is TRBJ1-3; D gene uncertain. The CDR3 has 16 amino acids. The germline gives CDR1 SGHNT, CDR2 YENEEA. V shed 5 bases and J shed 1 base, with 15 bases lying between them. CDR3 in DNA: TGTGCCAGCAGCGGGCGGGCCCTGGGGTCTGGAAACACCATATATTTT. It is translated as CASSGRALGSGNTIYF. Full variable domain (outside the CDR3, taken from reference TRBV11-3 and TRBJ1-3): EAGVVQSPRYKIIEKKQPVAFWCNPISGHNTLYWYLQNLGQGPELLIRYENEEAVDDSQLPKDRFSAERLKGVDSTLKIQPAELGDSAVYLCASSGRALGSGNTIYFGEGSWLTVV.

In this sample, this clone turned up once. The chain links TRBV10-3 to TRBJ1-1; tentatively, D is TRBD1 (5 bases). Trimming removed 4 bases from V and 0 bases from J, with 18 bases in between. The length of the CDR3 is 17 residues. Germline loops: CDR1 ENHRY, CDR2 SYGVKD. The CDR3 spells CAISAGPSTHLNTEAFF. The CDR3 DNA sequence: TGTGCCATCAGTGCGGGACCTTCTACCCACCTGAACACTGAAGCTTTCTTT.

The gene calls are TRBV9 and TRBJ1-1, with D uncertain. Per the germline V gene, CDR1 is SGDLS and CDR2 is YYNGEE. With 2 bases removed from V and 6 bases from J, the gap between germline ends came to 14 bases. This CDR3 contains 14 residues. CDR3 nucleotide sequence: TGTGCCAGCAGCGTGCGACTCGAGCGCGCTGAAGCTTTCTTT. Translated, it gives CASSVRLERAEAFF.